Sequencing of this TCR beta chain was carried out in a study of radiation and T cells in renal cell carcinoma. Study-wide points: In blood, top tumor clones expanded by 2 weeks, shrinking by 4.

Time point: blood 4 weeks post-SBRT, at nephrectomy. The sample's treatment: 15 Gy SBRT to primary tumor, nephrectomy 4 weeks later. After SBRT, blood was collected at 2 and 4 weeks, plus baseline. Method: immunoSEQ multiplex PCR; TCRdb's copy keeps in-frame clones and lacks some. The sample yields about 40,000 clones, 80% to 85% seen once. This clone was seen more than once but under ten times. What it binds is not known. Germline CDR1 SQVTM, CDR2 ANQGSEA. CDR3 length: 13 amino acids. V lost 5 bases and J lost 0, with 10 bases in between. V and J are TRBV29-1 and TRBJ1-1; D possibly corresponds to TRBD1 (5 bases). The receptor's source is a woman in her 70s with renal cell carcinoma. Sample: blood, taken from a patient whose treatment included radiotherapy and nephrectomy. CDR3 sequence: CSVPGHVNTEAFF. Written as DNA, the CDR3 is TGCAGCGTTCCAGGACACGTGAACACTGAAGCTTTCTTT.